Shown below are 14 T cell receptor beta chains from a single sample sequenced in a study of T-cell memory formation after mild COVID-19. TCRdb re-analysed the 5' RACE reads in MiXCR, keeping a single row per CDR3 protein. The top ten clones hold roughly 3.9% of a sample with around 180,000 distinct CDR3 sequences, roughly 20% of them seen once. The sample was PBMCs or a T cell subset sorted from them (not recorded which). The receptors here all came from a young man who had mild COVID-19 (a few samples of this study predate the infection). Cell type and time point are not known.

This clonotype was counted only a few times. The V call is TRBV4-3, the J call TRBJ2-3; 7 bases are a match to TRBD1. After removal of 2 bases from V and 4 bases from J, the junction contained 3 bases not matched to a gene. The CDR3 covers 14 residues. Germline CDR1 reads LGHNA; CDR2 reads YSLEER. CDR3 residues: CASSQNRGADTQYF. As DNA, the CDR3 is TGCGCCAGCAGCCAAAACAGGGGTGCAGATACGCAGTATTTT.

The chain carries TRBV12-5 and TRBJ2-3; D is perhaps TRBD2 (5 bases). V was trimmed by 0 bases and J by 10 bases, leaving 11 bases between them. Per germline, CDR1 LGHNT and CDR2 FRNRAP. CDR3 length: 13 amino acids. Written as DNA, the CDR3 is TGTGCTAGTGGTTTGGTAGGAGGAGAGGCGCAGTATTTT. Protein: CASGLVGGEAQYF.

The chain joins TRBV9 to TRBJ2-2, with 10 positions matching TRBD2. The CDR3 is 16 residues long. The ends lost 4 bases at V and 2 bases at J; junction bases unmatched: 5. CDR1 and CDR2 (germline): SGDLS, YYNGEE. This chain's CDR3 is CASSPRTSGNTGELFF. The CDR3 region has the DNA TGTGCCAGCAGCCCTCGGACTAGCGGCAACACCGGGGAGCTGTTTTTT.

The rearrangement uses TRBV24-1 and TRBJ2-1; D remains ambiguous. The V end was cut by 0 bases, the J end by 4 bases, with 0 bases between. This CDR3 has 12 amino acids. Germline lookup yields CDR1 KGHDR and CDR2 SFDVKD. The CDR3 loop reads CATSDLYNEQFF. The CDR3 DNA reads TGTGCCACCAGTGATTTGTACAATGAGCAGTTCTTC.

This clonotype occurred many times. This chain joins TRBV20-1 and TRBJ2-5; 8 bases fit TRBD2. Germline V gene lookup returns CDR1 DFQATT and CDR2 SNEGSKA (reference sequence). Unmatched junction bases numbered 6, after V lost 4 bases and J lost 2 bases. The CDR3 is 14 amino acids. Here the CDR3 DNA reads TGCAGTGCTACCCGACTAGCGCTTCAAGAGACCCAGTACTTC. This encodes CSATRLALQETQYF.

This chain uses TRBV9 with TRBJ2-7; D might be TRBD1 (6 bases). The CDR3 spans 14 residues. Germline-derived CDR1 and CDR2 are SGDLS and YYNGEE. Written as DNA, the CDR3 is TGTACCAGCAGCCCAGAGGGGGACCATGGCGAGCAGTACGTC. Its protein is CTSSPEGDHGEQYV.

This clonotype was seen a handful of times. The rearrangement links TRBV7-2 to TRBJ1-2, with a weak D call TRBD1 (6 bases). Germline lookup yields CDR1 SGHTA and CDR2 FQGNSA. The V and J ends lost 3 bases and 6 bases respectively, with 11 bases between them. The CDR3 is 13 residues long. In DNA form, the CDR3 reads TGTGCCAGCAGCTTGGGCAGGGGAAATGGCTACACCTTC. This codes for CASSLGRGNGYTF. The whole variable domain, filled in from reference TRBV7-2 and TRBJ1-2, reads GAGVSQSPSNKVTEKGKDVELRCDPISGHTALYWYRQSLGQGLEFLIYFQGNSAPDKSGLPSDRFSAERTGGSVSTLTIQRTQQEDSAVYLCASSLGRGNGYTFGSGTRLTVV.

A few counts support this clonotype. This chain joins TRBV6-1 and TRBJ2-5; D may be TRBD2 (6 bases). V was trimmed by 7 bases and J by 5 bases, leaving 14 bases between them. Germline V CDR1 and CDR2: MNHNS, SASEGT. The CDR3 covers 13 residues. CDR3 nucleotide sequence: TGTGCCAGCACTACGGGGGTTGGGGAGACCCAGTACTTC. Its protein is CASTTGVGETQYF.

CDR3: CASSTAETQYF. The CDR3 DNA reads as TGTGCCAGCAGCACAGCGGAGACCCAGTACTTC. This chain uses TRBV5-4 with TRBJ2-5; unclear D gene. The V end lost 4 bases, the J end lost 5 bases, and 6 bases lay between the germline ends. CDR3 length equals 11 residues. Per germline, CDR1 SGHNT and CDR2 YYREEE (reference sequence).

The chain combines TRBV25-1 with TRBJ2-3, with unresolved D. Between the trimmed V and J ends, which lost 0 bases and 1 base, there was a span of 8 bases. Germline V gene sequence: CDR1 MGHDK, CDR2 SYGVNS. The CDR3 sequence is 15 residues long. As DNA, the CDR3 is TGTGCCAGCAGTGAATACGTAGCTCGCACAGATACGCAGTATTTT. Protein: CASSEYVARTDTQYF.

This clonotype was picked up a small number of times. As DNA, the CDR3 is TGCGCCAGCAGCGGGACAGTCGATCAGCCCCAGCATTTT. Its protein is CASSGTVDQPQHF. The genes are TRBV4-1 and TRBJ1-5; TRBD1 matches 7 bases. This CDR3 contains 13 residues. CDR1 and CDR2 from the germline V gene are MGHRA and YSYEKL. V trimming: 5 bases; J trimming: 5 bases; junction bases outside the gene matches: 3.

This chain uses TRBV5-1 with TRBJ1-2; D is perhaps TRBD1 (5 bases). V was clipped by 2 bases and J by 4 bases, with 15 bases between them. Germline V CDR1 and CDR2: SGHRS, YFSETQ. The CDR3 has 15 amino acids. The DNA of the CDR3 is TGCGCCAGCAGCTTCTTGGCAGGGAGCGGCTATGGCTACACCTTC. It encodes CASSFLAGSGYGYTF.

The rearrangement joins TRBV7-9 to TRBJ1-5; no definite D call. This CDR3 has 14 residues. Trimming shortened V by 2 bases and J by 3 bases, and 8 bases separated the two germline ends. Germline CDR1 and CDR2: SEHNR and FQNEAQ (reference sequence). CDR3 region: CASSLSGNNQPQHF. In DNA form, the CDR3 reads TGTGCCAGCAGCTTATCGGGGAACAATCAGCCCCAGCATTTT.

This clonotype was seen a handful of times. The chain combines TRBV19 with TRBJ2-2, with 9 bases that match TRBD2. Looked up from germline, CDR1 is LNHDA and CDR2 is SQIVND (reference sequence). With 6 bases clipped from V and 4 bases from J, the junction kept 9 bases outside the gene matches. The CDR3 sequence is 16 residues long. CDR3 sequence (DNA): TGTGCCAGTAGCCCTGGACTAGCGTGTCTCACCGGGGAGCTGTTTTTT. Amino acids: CASSPGLACLTGELFF. Variable domain in full (rest from reference TRBV19 and TRBJ2-2): DGGITQSPKYLFRKEGQNVTLSCEQNLNHDAMYWYRQDPGQGLRLIYYSQIVNDFQKGDIAEGYSVSREKKESFPLTVTSAQKNPTAFYLCASSPGLACLTGELFFGEGSRLTVL.